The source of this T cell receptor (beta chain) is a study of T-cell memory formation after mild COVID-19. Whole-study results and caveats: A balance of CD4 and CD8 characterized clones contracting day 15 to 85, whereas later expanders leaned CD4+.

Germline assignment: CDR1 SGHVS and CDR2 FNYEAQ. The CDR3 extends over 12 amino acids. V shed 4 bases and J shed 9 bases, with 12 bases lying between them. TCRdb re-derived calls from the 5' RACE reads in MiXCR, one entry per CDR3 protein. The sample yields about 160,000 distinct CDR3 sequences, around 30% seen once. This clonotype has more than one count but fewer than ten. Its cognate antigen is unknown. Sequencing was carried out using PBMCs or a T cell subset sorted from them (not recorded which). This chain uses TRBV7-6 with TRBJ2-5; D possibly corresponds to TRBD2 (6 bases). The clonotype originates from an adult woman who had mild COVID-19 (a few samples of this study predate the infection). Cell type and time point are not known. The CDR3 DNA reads TGTGCCAGCAGCTCGTGGCGGGAAGCCCAGTACTTC. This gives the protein CASSSWREAQYF.